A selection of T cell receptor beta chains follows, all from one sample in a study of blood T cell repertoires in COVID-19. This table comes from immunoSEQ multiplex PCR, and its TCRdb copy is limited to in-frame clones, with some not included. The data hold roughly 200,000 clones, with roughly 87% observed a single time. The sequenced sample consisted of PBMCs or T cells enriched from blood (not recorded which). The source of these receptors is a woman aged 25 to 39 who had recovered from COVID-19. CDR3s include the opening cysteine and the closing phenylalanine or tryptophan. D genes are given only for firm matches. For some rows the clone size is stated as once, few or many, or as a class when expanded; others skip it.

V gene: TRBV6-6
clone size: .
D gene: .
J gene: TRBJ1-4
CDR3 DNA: TGTGCCAGCAGTCTACAGGGCAGTAATGAAAAACTGTTTTTT
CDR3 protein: CASSLQGSNEKLFF

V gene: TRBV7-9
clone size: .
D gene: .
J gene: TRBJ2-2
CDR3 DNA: TGTGCCAGCAGCTTAATCCCGGGGGTTGTCGGGGAGCTGTTTTTT
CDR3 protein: CASSLIPGVVGELFF

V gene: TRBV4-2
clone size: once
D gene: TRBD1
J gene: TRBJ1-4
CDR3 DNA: TGTGCCAGCAGCCAAAGTGGGGACAGCTTGAATGAAAAACTGTTTTTT
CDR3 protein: CASSQSGDSLNEKLFF

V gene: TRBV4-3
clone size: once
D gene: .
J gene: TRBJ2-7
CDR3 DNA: TGCGCCAGCAGCCAGGTCCAGGGGTACGAGCAGTACTTC
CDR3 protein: CASSQVQGYEQYF

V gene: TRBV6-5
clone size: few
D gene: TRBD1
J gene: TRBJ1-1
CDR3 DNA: TGTGCCAGCAGTTTCCGTGGGACAGGGAACACTGAAGCTTTCTTT
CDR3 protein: CASSFRGTGNTEAFF

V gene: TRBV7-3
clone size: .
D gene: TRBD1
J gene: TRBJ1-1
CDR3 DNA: TGTGCCAGCAGCTTATCAGGGGGTAAGAACACTGAAGCTTTCTTT
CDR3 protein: CASSLSGGKNTEAFF

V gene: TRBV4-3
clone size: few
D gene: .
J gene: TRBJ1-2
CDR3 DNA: TGCGCCAGCAGCCAAGATCGGGGGGGACACACCTTC
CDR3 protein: CASSQDRGGHTF

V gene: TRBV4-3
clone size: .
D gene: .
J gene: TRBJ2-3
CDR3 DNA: TGCGCCAGCAGCCAAGAAAGAATGGGAGGTGGGAGATTAGATACGCAGTATTTT
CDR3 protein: CASSQERMGGGRLDTQYF

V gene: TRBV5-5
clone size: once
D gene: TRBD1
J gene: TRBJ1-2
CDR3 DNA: TGTGCCAGCAGCTCTTTCGGACAGGGGGCAAATGGCTACACCTTC
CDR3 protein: CASSSFGQGANGYTF

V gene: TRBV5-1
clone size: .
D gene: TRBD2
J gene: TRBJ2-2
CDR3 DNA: TGCGCCAGCAGCTTGCCCTCCGCGGGGGGGCTTACCGGGGAGCTGTTTTTT
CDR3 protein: CASSLPSAGGLTGELFF

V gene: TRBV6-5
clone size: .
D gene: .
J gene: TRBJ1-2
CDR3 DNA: TGTGCCAGCAGTTATGACAGGTACTCTAACTATGGCTACACCTTC
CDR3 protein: CASSYDRYSNYGYTF

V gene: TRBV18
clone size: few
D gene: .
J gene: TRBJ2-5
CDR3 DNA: TGTGCCAGCTCACCGCGGGCACCAAAAAGCCAGGAGACCCAGTACTTC
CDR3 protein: CASSPRAPKSQETQYF

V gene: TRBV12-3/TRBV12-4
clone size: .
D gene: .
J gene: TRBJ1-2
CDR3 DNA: TGTGCCAGCAGCCCGGGACAAAACTATGGCTACACCTTC
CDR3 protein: CASSPGQNYGYTF

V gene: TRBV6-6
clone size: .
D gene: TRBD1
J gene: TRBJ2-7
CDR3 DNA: TGTGCCAGCAGTTACCACAGGGGGCTCTCCTACGAGCAGTACTTC
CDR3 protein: CASSYHRGLSYEQYF

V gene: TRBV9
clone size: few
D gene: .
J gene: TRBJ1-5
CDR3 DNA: TGTGCCAGCGCGCGGGGGGCAGGCAATCAGCCCCAGCATTTT
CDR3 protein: CASARGAGNQPQHF

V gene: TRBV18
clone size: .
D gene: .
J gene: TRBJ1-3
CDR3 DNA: TGTGCCAGCTCACCTGGGGGCAGAAACTCTGGAAACACCATATATTTT
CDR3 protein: CASSPGGRNSGNTIYF

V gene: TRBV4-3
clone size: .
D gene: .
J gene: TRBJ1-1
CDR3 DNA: TGCGCCAGCAGCCAAGAGAGGAGAAGTGAAGCTTTCTTT
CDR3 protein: CASSQERRSEAFF

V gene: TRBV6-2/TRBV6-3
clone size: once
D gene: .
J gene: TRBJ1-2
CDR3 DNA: TGTGCCAGCAGCGAAGGACACCGAGGCTATGGCTACACCTTC
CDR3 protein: CASSEGHRGYGYTF

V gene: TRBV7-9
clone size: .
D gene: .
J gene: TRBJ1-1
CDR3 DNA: TGTGCCAGCAGCTCGTCTGAAGCTTTCTTT
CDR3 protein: CASSSSEAFF

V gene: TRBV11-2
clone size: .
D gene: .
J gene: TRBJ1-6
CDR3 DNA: TGTGCCAGCAGCTTAGACAGGTTCTATAATTCACCCCTCCACTTT
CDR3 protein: CASSLDRFYNSPLHF

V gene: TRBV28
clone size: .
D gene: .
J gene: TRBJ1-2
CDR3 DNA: TGTGCCAGCACCGTTGGGGGGACCTACTATGGCTACACCTTC
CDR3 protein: CASTVGGTYYGYTF

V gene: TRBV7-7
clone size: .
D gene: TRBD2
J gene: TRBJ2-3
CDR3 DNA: TGTGCTAGCAGCCTACTAGCGGGGGAGACAGATACGCAGTATTTT
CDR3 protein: CASSLLAGETDTQYF

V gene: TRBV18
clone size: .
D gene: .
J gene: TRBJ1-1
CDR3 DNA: TGTGCCAGCTCACCATCTACGGACAGCTCGAACACTGAAGCTTTCTTT
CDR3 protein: CASSPSTDSSNTEAFF

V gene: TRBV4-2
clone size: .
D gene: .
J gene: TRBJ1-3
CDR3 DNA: TGTGCCAGCAGCCAAGATCGTGGGACTGAAAACACCATATATTTT
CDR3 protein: CASSQDRGTENTIYF

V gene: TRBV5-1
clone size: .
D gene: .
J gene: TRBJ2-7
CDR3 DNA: TGCGCCAGCAGCTTGAATTCTGTAGACTACGAGCAGTACTTC
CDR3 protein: CASSLNSVDYEQYF

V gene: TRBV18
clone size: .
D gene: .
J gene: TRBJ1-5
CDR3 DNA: TGTGCCAGCTCACCTACAGGCAATCAGCCCCAGCATTTT
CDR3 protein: CASSPTGNQPQHF

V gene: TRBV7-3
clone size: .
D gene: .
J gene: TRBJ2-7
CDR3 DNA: TGTGCCAGCAGCTCCCAGGCGGGACCGGACTACGAGCAGTACTTC
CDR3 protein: CASSSQAGPDYEQYF

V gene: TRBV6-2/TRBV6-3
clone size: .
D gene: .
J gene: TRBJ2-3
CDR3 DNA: TGTGCCAGCAGTTACTCCCCGGTAGCGGAGGACGGAGATACGCAGTATTTT
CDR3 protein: CASSYSPVAEDGDTQYF

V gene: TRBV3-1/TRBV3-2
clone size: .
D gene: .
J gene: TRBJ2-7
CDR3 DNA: TGTGCCAGCAGCCATACAAGTCGCTCCTACGAGCAGTACTTC
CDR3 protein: CASSHTSRSYEQYF

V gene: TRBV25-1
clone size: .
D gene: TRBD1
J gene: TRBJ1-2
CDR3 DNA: TGTGCCAGCAGTAGAGGGGGCGCGGACTATGGCTACACCTTC
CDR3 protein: CASSRGGADYGYTF

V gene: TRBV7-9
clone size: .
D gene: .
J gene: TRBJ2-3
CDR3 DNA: TGTGCCAGCAGCCAGGGACTGAGCACAGATACGCAGTATTTT
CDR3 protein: CASSQGLSTDTQYF

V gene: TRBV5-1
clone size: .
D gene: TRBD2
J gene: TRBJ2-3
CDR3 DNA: TGCGCCAGCAGCGCCCGACTAGCGTGGGCCACAGATACGCAGTATTTT
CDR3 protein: CASSARLAWATDTQYF

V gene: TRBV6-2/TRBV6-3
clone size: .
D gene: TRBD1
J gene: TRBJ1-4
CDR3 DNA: TGTGCCAGCAGCCAGGGGGCTACGCGTGAAAAACTGTTTTTT
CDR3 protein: CASSQGATREKLFF

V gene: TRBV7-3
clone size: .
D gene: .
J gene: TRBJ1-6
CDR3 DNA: TGTGCCAGCAGCCTTTGGAGGAATTATAATTCACCCCTCCACTTT
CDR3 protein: CASSLWRNYNSPLHF

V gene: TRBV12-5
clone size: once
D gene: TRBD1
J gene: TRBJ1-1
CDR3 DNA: TGTGCTAGTGGGGGACAGAGAATGAACACTGAAGCTTTCTTT
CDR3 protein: CASGGQRMNTEAFF

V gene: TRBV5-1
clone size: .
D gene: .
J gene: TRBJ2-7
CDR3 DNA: TGCGCCAGCAGCTTGGCCCTCGTCGGAGCCTACGAGCAGTACTTC
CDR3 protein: CASSLALVGAYEQYF

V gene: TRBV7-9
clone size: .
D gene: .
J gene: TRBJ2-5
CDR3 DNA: TGTGCCAGCAGCTTAGCCTCGCAAGAGACCCAGTACTTC
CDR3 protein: CASSLASQETQYF

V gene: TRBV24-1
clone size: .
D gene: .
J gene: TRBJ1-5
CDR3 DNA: TGTGCCACCAGTGGTACAGGCCCTTATAGCAATCAGCCCCAGCATTTT
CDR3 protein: CATSGTGPYSNQPQHF

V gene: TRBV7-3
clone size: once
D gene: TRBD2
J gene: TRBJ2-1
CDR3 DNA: TGTGCCAGCAGCTTATCACTAGCGGGGGGAAATGAGCAGTTCTTC
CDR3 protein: CASSLSLAGGNEQFF

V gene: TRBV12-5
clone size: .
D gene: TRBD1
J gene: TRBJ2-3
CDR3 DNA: TGTGCTAGTGGTATATCAGGGGGCGGCACAGATACGCAGTATTTT
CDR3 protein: CASGISGGGTDTQYF

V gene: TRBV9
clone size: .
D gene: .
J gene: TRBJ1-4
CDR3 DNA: TGTGCCAGCAGTGGTCGGGGGGCGAATGAAAAACTGTTTTTT
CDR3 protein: CASSGRGANEKLFF

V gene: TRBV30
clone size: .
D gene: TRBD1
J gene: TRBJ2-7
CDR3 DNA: TGTGCCTCTTTCAGGGGGTACGAGCAGTACTTC
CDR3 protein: CASFRGYEQYF

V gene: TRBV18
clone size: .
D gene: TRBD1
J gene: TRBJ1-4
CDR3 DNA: TGTGCCAGCTCCCGGGACAGTTCAACTAATGAAAAACTGTTTTTT
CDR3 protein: CASSRDSSTNEKLFF

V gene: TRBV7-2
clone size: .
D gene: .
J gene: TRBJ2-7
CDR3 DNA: TGTGCCAGCAGCTTCTTACAGAGTAACTACGAGCAGTACTTC
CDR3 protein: CASSFLQSNYEQYF

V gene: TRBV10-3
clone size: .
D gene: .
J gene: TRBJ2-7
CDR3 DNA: TGTGCCATCAGCGAAACTGCCTACGAGCAGTACTTC
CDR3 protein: CAISETAYEQYF

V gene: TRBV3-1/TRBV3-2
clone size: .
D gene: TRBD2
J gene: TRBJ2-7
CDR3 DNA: TGTGCCAGCAGCCCCGATGGGACTAGTGAGCAGTACTTC
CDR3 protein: CASSPDGTSEQYF

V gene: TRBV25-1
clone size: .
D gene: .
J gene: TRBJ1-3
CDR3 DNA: TGTGCCAGCAGTGAATCGGGGTCCGGAAACACCATATATTTT
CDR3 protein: CASSESGSGNTIYF

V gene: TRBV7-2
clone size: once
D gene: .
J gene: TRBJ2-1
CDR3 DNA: TGTGCCAGCAGCTTGACTAGTGGGTATGAGCAGTTCTTC
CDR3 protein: CASSLTSGYEQFF

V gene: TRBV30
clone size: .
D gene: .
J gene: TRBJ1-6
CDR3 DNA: TGTGCCTGGCCCAGGGGTTTGGTGCGTTCACCCCTCCACTTT
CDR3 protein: CAWPRGLVRSPLHF

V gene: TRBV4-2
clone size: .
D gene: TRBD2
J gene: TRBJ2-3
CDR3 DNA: TGTGCCAGCAGCCAAGATCGTTATCCTAGCGGGAGAAGTTTC
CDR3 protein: CASSQDRYPSGRSF